The 6 T cell receptor beta chains listed next were all sequenced from one sample in a study of cytomegalovirus exposure and HLA in healthy donors. With 60 Vbeta and 13 Jbeta primers, the PCR was carried out. This table comes from immunoSEQ multiplex PCR, and its TCRdb copy is limited to in-frame clones, with some not included. The sample contains 150,000 to 200,000 clones, 65% to 80% of which appear only once. Sequencing input: PBMCs. The receptors were gathered from a woman aged 40 to 50 in good health and CMV-seropositive.

The count of this clone is one. The chain combines TRBV13 with TRBJ2-1; 10 bases align to TRBD2. The CDR3 consists of 16 residues. CDR1 PRHDT and CDR2 FYEKMQ come from the germline V gene (reference sequence). V was pared by 0 bases and J by 10 bases, with 9 bases of the junction left unmatched. The CDR3 reads CASSLGLAGAVGEQFF. The CDR3 nucleotides read TGTGCCAGCAGCTTAGGTCTAGCGGGAGCCGTGGGGGAGCAGTTCTTC.

Points on this clone: The same CDR3 is also encoded by other DNA sequences in this sample. The V call is TRBV18, the J call TRBJ2-1; the match to TRBD2 covers 10 bases. Germline V lookup: CDR1 KGHSH, CDR2 LQKENI. J lost 4 bases, V lost 0 bases, and 3 bases had no gene match. The CDR3 loop spans 16 amino acids. DNA for the CDR3: TGTGCCAGCTCACCACCGAGCGGGGGGGCGTACAATGAGCAGTTCTTC. It encodes CASSPPSGGAYNEQFF.

This clone appeared a few times. This sequence joins TRBV6-4 and TRBJ2-1; 8 bases align to TRBD2. The CDR3 totals 15 residues. Germline V CDR1 and CDR2: MRHNA, SNTAGT. V lost 3 bases and J lost 4; bases outside the gene matches: 5. The DNA for the CDR3 is TGTGCCAGCAGTGATCAAGCGGGGGTTTACAATGAGCAGTTCTTC. Protein: CASSDQAGVYNEQFF.

This clone appeared a few times. The rearrangement uses TRBV23-1 and TRBJ2-3; 10 nucleotides agree with TRBD2. TRBV23-1 is given ORF status, its function remaining uncertain. V gave up 8 bases and J gave up 6 bases; unmatched junction bases: 20. The CDR3 has 18 residues. CDR3 nucleotides: TGCGCCAGCCCCCGGGGTGAACTAGCGGGATCGGCGGGGGATACGCAGTATTTT. Amino acid sequence: CASPRGELAGSAGDTQYF.

As DNA, the CDR3 is TGTGCCAGCAGTGAGCGACAGACAAGCATCGCTGAAGCTTTCTTT. This sequence encodes CASSERQTSIAEAFF. This sequence joins TRBV28 and TRBJ1-1, with a weak D call TRBD1 (5 bases). Trimming removed 5 bases at V and 6 bases at J, with 19 bases between. The CDR3 has 15 amino acids. Germline CDR1 reads MDHEN; CDR2 reads SYDVKM.

This clone has a handful of counts. This chain links TRBV18 with TRBJ2-1; 7 nucleotides agree with TRBD2. Germline values: CDR1 KGHSH, CDR2 LQKENI. This CDR3 contains 13 residues. Trimming at V came to 2 bases and at J to 9 bases, leaving 4 bases not matched to a gene. CDR3 DNA: TGTGCCAGCTCACCAGCGGGGGTCGGTGAGCAGTTCTTC. Translating it yields CASSPAGVGEQFF.